These 23 T cell receptor beta chains were all obtained from the same sample, sequenced in a study of blood T cell repertoires in COVID-19 (dated by TCRdb to the early 2020s). The library was generated by the immunoSEQ multiplex PCR assay. The immuneACCESS repertoire file appears here via TCRdb, limited to in-frame rearrangements. These files lack a portion of the clones; in checked studies, under half of the deficit traces to unresolved V genes, and the cause of the others is not known. In all, the sample holds about 25,000 clones, and approximately 85% of those were seen once. The biggest ten clones account for around 20% of the sample. Sequenced material: peripheral blood. These receptors came from a man aged 65 to 85 in a cohort sampled during active COVID-19.

In this sample, this clone turned up once. The V and J genes are TRBV2 and TRBJ1-2; 11 nucleotides agree with TRBD1. Per germline, CDR1 SNHLY and CDR2 FYNNEI. This CDR3 comprises 15 residues. J gave up 5 bases and V 6 bases, and 8 bases lay outside the gene matches. The CDR3: CASRNGQGAIYGYTF. CDR3 coding DNA: TGTGCCAGCAGGAACGGACAGGGGGCTATTTATGGCTACACCTTC.

This chain links TRBV21-1 with TRBJ2-7; the table assigns TRBD2, which was not confirmed against the DNA. TRBV21-1 is a listed pseudogene. CDR3 length: 17 amino acids. The DNA of the CDR3 is TGTGCCAGCAGCAAAACGCGGACGACTAGCGGACGCTACGAGCAGTACTTC. Protein sequence: CASSKTRTTSGRYEQYF.

This chain connects TRBV5-1 to TRBJ2-2, with TRBD1 matching 12 bases. Germline V CDR1 and CDR2: SGHRS, YFSETQ. The CDR3 loop spans 15 amino acids. V trimming: 4 bases; J trimming: 7 bases; junction bases outside the gene matches: 5. CDR3: CASSLGTGGGGELFF. The CDR3, as DNA: TGCGCCAGCAGCCTCGGGACAGGGGGCGGCGGGGAGCTGTTTTTT.

V is TRBV9 and J is TRBJ2-1, with TRBD1 matching 8 bases. The trim removed 4 bases at V and 2 bases at J, leaving 5 bases unmatched. This CDR3 is 15 amino acids long. Per the germline V gene, CDR1 is SGDLS and CDR2 is YYNGEE. The chain's CDR3 is CASSYTDRAYNEQFF. In DNA form, the CDR3 reads TGTGCCAGCAGCTATACGGACAGGGCCTACAATGAGCAGTTCTTC.

The chain employs TRBV19 and TRBJ2-3; maybe TRBD1 (7 bases). Between the trimmed V and J ends, which lost 5 bases and 0 bases, there was a span of 15 bases. This CDR3 spans 16 amino acids. Germline-derived CDR1 and CDR2 are LNHDA and SQIVND (reference sequence). CDR3 nucleotides: TGTGCCAGTAGTGCGAGACAGGGACTGAGCACAGATACGCAGTATTTT. It yields the protein CASSARQGLSTDTQYF.

DNA of the CDR3: TGTGCCAGCAGCCTCCAACTAGCGGGAAAAGGAGAGCAGTACTTC. This codes for CASSLQLAGKGEQYF. This chain joins TRBV7-2 and TRBJ2-7; 10 bases are shared with TRBD2. Trimming at V came to 5 bases and at J to 7 bases, leaving 11 bases not matched to a gene. Germline-derived CDR1 and CDR2 are SGHTA and FQGNSA. The CDR3 sequence is 15 residues long.

The chain uses TRBV6-1 and TRBJ1-1; unclear D gene. Trimming pared 1 base from V and 0 bases from J, leaving 6 bases between. This CDR3 contains 14 residues. Per germline, CDR1 MNHNS and CDR2 SASEGT. CDR3 protein: CASSEVEVNTEAFF. DNA for the CDR3: TGTGCCAGCAGTGAAGTCGAGGTGAACACTGAAGCTTTCTTT.

The J gene is TRBJ1-5, the V gene TRBV28; 7 bases are shared with TRBD1. The CDR3 has 15 amino acids. After removal of 5 bases from V and 3 bases from J, the junction contained 7 bases not matched to a gene. Germline V lookup: CDR1 MDHEN, CDR2 SYDVKM. CDR3 DNA: TGTGCCAGCAGTGTCACCGGGACAGTCAATCAGCCCCAGCATTTT. Protein sequence: CASSVTGTVNQPQHF.

The chain carries TRBV27 and TRBJ2-1; 10 bases match TRBD2. The CDR3 has 20 residues. CDR1 MNHEY and CDR2 SMNVEV come from the germline V gene (reference sequence). V was clipped by 5 bases and J by 1 base; unmatched bases: 17. CDR3 protein: CASSGPWGRKTSGSYNEQFF. The CDR3 DNA reads TGTGCCAGCAGTGGACCTTGGGGGCGCAAGACTAGCGGGTCCTACAATGAGCAGTTCTTC.

The chain joins TRBV6-5 to TRBJ2-3; D is undetermined. The CDR3 is 15 amino acids. V gave up 11 bases and J gave up 4 bases, with 22 bases separating them. Germline values: CDR1 MNHEY, CDR2 SVGAGI. The CDR3 DNA follows: TGTGCCGCCGCCGCTTCTAGGTTAGCTGCAGATACGCAGTATTTT. Amino acid sequence: CAAAASRLAADTQYF.

This clone was counted a few times. The rearrangement links TRBV9 to TRBJ1-2, with 8 positions matching TRBD1. The length of the CDR3 is 14 residues. The V segment lost 1 base and the J segment 6 bases; nucleotides outside the gene matches: 5. Germline V gives CDR1 SGDLS, CDR2 YYNGEE. The CDR3 sequence: CASSVLPGGNGYTF. DNA of the CDR3: TGTGCCAGCAGCGTACTGCCAGGGGGCAATGGCTACACCTTC.

This sequence joins TRBV4-1 and TRBJ1-2, with D perhaps matching TRBD1 (6 bases). CDR1 is MGHRA and CDR2 is YSYEKL in the germline V gene. This CDR3 comprises 15 residues. V lost 0 bases to trimming and J lost 7 bases, with 15 bases between them. CDR3 in amino acids: CASSQEGAGSAGYTF. DNA for the CDR3: TGCGCCAGCAGCCAAGAGGGGGCAGGGAGTGCTGGCTACACCTTC.

The chain joins TRBV5-1 to TRBJ2-1, with D unresolved. Trimming stripped 2 bases from V and 8 bases from J, with 5 bases between. The germline V gene has CDR1 SGHRS and CDR2 YFSETQ. This CDR3 region has 11 residues. The CDR3 nucleotides are TGCGCCAGCAGCTTACGGGATGAGCAGTTCTTC. It translates to CASSLRDEQFF.

The V and J genes are TRBV2 and TRBJ1-1; TRBD1 might be the D (6 bases). The length of the CDR3 is 13 residues. Germline values: CDR1 SNHLY, CDR2 FYNNEI. The V end was cut by 10 bases, the J end by 0 bases, with 12 bases between. The CDR3: CATRQDLNTEAFF. The CDR3 coding sequence is TGTGCCACTCGACAGGACCTGAACACTGAAGCTTTCTTT.

The V call is TRBV19, the J call TRBJ1-5; the D gene is possibly TRBD1 (5 bases). There are 17 residues in the CDR3. CDR1 is LNHDA, CDR2 SQIVND, per germline (reference sequence). V was cut by 7 bases and J by 3 bases, with 22 bases left in between. The CDR3 nucleotides read TGTGCCAGTATTGGGGCGCCCGGGGACTCGGCCAATCAGCCCCAGCATTTT. Translation gives CASIGAPGDSANQPQHF.

The chain employs TRBV2 and TRBJ1-5; no clear D gene. The CDR3 spans 13 residues. CDR1 is SNHLY and CDR2 is FYNNEI in the germline V gene. Trimming pared 8 bases from V and 1 base from J, leaving 9 bases between. Here the CDR3 reads CASGGESNQPQHF. DNA of the CDR3: TGTGCCAGCGGTGGGGAGAGCAATCAGCCCCAGCATTTT. The entire variable domain, with the rest obtained from reference TRBV2 and TRBJ1-5, is as follows: EPEVTQTPSHQVTQMGQEVILRCVPISNHLYFYWYRQILGQKVEFLVSFYNNEISEKSEIFDDQFSVERPDGSNFTLKIRSTKLEDSAMYFCASGGESNQPQHFGDGTRLSIL.

This CDR3 reads CASSLSQAPKTQYF. CDR3 sequence (DNA): TGTGCCAGCAGTTTGTCACAGGCCCCAAAGACCCAGTACTTC. This chain uses TRBV28 with TRBJ2-5; TRBD1 might be the D (5 bases). Trimming removed 3 bases at V and 6 bases at J, with 14 bases between. This CDR3 is built from 14 residues. Germline lookup yields CDR1 MDHEN and CDR2 SYDVKM.

The chain couples TRBV24-1 to TRBJ2-5, with 8 positions matching TRBD2. This CDR3 spans 15 amino acids. Germline V gene sequence: CDR1 KGHDR, CDR2 SFDVKD. The V and J ends lost 3 bases and 2 bases, in that order; junction bases with no gene match: 4. Here the CDR3 reads CATSDPGLAQETQYF. The DNA of the CDR3 is TGTGCCACCAGTGATCCCGGACTAGCTCAAGAGACCCAGTACTTC.

J is TRBJ1-2 and V is TRBV3-1 (or the pseudogene TRBV3-2); 7 bases match TRBD1. CDR1 is LGHDT, CDR2 YNNKEL, per germline (reference sequence). The trim removed 2 bases at V and 4 bases at J, leaving 7 bases unmatched. The CDR3 runs 15 residues. The CDR3 DNA follows: TGTGCCAGCAGCCAACGGGGAGACAGGGCCTATGGCTACACCTTC. Translating gives CASSQRGDRAYGYTF.

This chain joins TRBV18 and TRBJ1-4; 7 bases are a match to TRBD1. Germline V gene sequence: CDR1 KGHSH, CDR2 LQKENI. The junction had 2 bases not matched to a gene; V was cut back by 4 bases and J by 6 bases. The CDR3 contains 13 residues. This CDR3 reads CASSRQGDEKLFF. CDR3 DNA: TGTGCCAGCTCACGACAGGGAGATGAAAAACTGTTTTTT.

The chain is built from TRBV19 and TRBJ2-2, with D perhaps matching TRBD1 (6 bases). CDR3 length: 15 residues. The germline V gene has CDR1 LNHDA and CDR2 SQIVND (reference sequence). V gave up 3 bases and J gave up 4 bases, with 12 bases separating them. The CDR3, as DNA: TGTGCCAGTAGTATGGAAGACAGGTCCACCGGGGAGCTGTTTTTT. The encoded protein is CASSMEDRSTGELFF.

As DNA, the CDR3 is TGTGCCAGTGGTTGGAACTCCAAAGGGGCCACCACTGAAGCTTTCTTT. It is translated as CASGWNSKGATTEAFF. The chain is built from TRBV19 and TRBJ1-1, with D maybe TRBD1 (5 bases). Germline loops: CDR1 LNHDA, CDR2 SQIVND (reference sequence). V was shortened by 8 bases and J by 4 bases, with 23 bases between the two germline ends. The CDR3 contains 16 residues.

The J gene is TRBJ1-5, the V gene TRBV19; no clear D. V lost 7 bases, J lost 0 bases, and 10 bases lay in between. The germline V gene has CDR1 LNHDA and CDR2 SQIVND (reference sequence). There are 14 residues in the CDR3. For the CDR3, the DNA is TGTGCCAGTACCCTAAGAGATAGCAATCAGCCCCAGCATTTT. As protein: CASTLRDSNQPQHF. Full variable domain (missing parts from reference TRBV19 and TRBJ1-5): DGGITQSPKYLFRKEGQNVTLSCEQNLNHDAMYWYRQDPGQGLRLIYYSQIVNDFQKGDIAEGYSVSREKKESFPLTVTSAQKNPTAFYLCASTLRDSNQPQHFGDGTRLSIL.